This TCR beta chain came from a study of identical twins. General study findings and limits: Partly confounded zero-insertion analyses could result from invariant MAIT and iNKT cells. A lower insertion count was a feature of abundant cord blood beta clonotypes, with no such feature in memory repertoires.

V was clipped by 1 base and J by 5 bases, with 11 bases between them. This CDR3 has 15 residues. This clonotype was counted at least ten times. The antigen remains undetermined. All donors were healthy, and all were Caucasian. TCRdb recomputed calls from the 5' RACE reads with MiXCR, one row per CDR3 protein. The data contain a few hundred thousand distinct CDR3 sequences, less than 9% of them seen just once; the ten biggest clones take up over 2%. The same sample was also studied in work on yellow fever vaccine responses in identical twins. That investigation notes: Reports say the vaccine T cell response in twins looked partly convergent and partly personalized.

The receptor was isolated from a woman aged 18-35 years in good health. Sequencing input: memory (CD45RO+) T cells sorted from blood. This rearrangement joins TRBV12-3 or TRBV12-4 to TRBJ1-4, with D tentatively TRBD1 (5 bases). The chain's CDR3 is CASSLGGGNNEKLFF. The CDR3 DNA follows: TGTGCCAGCAGTTTAGGCGGGGGTAACAATGAAAAACTGTTTTTT.